This TCR beta chain was identified during a study of blood T cell repertoires in COVID-19 (dated by TCRdb to 2018 to 2020). In the study overall: Collaborator samples came from the United States, Italy and Spain and covered acute and convalescent phases of COVID-19. Samples came from the ongoing ImmuneRACE study (first 160 participants) plus 1,254 subjects from 6 global collaborators. The material from the prospective study consisted of cDNA or gDNA derived from T cells, B-cell-depleted T cells, or PBMCs. The repertoires were released in a freely available public database meant as a resource for research on the immune response to SARS-CoV-2. Deeply sampled blood TCRbeta repertoires from subjects exposed to, actively infected with, or recovered from COVID-19 were included in the dataset. Sample metadata almost always included a de-identified subject ID, COVID-19 status, age in years and sex. Where available, HLA class I and class II types were obtained from metadata supplied by the sample provider rather than from assay-based typing. Findings and caveats that apply to the study as a whole: How much clinical and demographic metadata was included differed by source and by participant, and the metadata was provided uncurated.

Note on this clone: Its antigen is not yet known. It has no much larger one-base neighbor in the sample; base qualities were not kept.

In the prospective study, participants were about 18 to 90 years old, resided in about two dozen geographic areas of the United States, and were enrolled through a virtual design. In the prospective study, participants were assigned to cohorts based on the clinical history participants reported in a screening survey and a study questionnaire. For ImmuneRACE Cohort 3, a participant was defined as recovered based on two consecutive negative NP/OP PCR tests, clearance by a healthcare professional, or resolution of symptoms. Mobile phlebotomists in the prospective study collected whole blood, serum and a nasopharyngeal or oropharyngeal swab from every participant. Additional blood draws and questionnaires over an approximately 2-month period could optionally be provided by prospective study participants. Prospective study blood samples were shipped either frozen or at room temperature before DNA extraction.

CDR1 and CDR2 are read off the germline V gene (reference sequence) as GTSNPN and SVGIG. V gives up 2 bases and J gives up 1 base, and the segment between their germline ends measures 14 bases. Measured from the cysteine to the phenylalanine, the CDR3 is 15 residues long. The read is trimmed to its CDR3 DNA, 45 bases read in frame from base 1. TCRbeta CDR3 regions were amplified from genomic DNA by means of the immunoSEQ Assay, a bias-controlled multiplex PCR. The authors' analysis ran thus. The number of nucleated cells in each sample was estimated by amplification of reference gene primers within the assay. To quantify the absolute abundance of each unique TCRbeta CDR3 rearrangement, sequence reads were collapsed and filtered. For each sample, productive Simpson clonality was calculated as the square root of Simpson's diversity index over productive rearrangements. TCRdb's version of the immuneACCESS table is confined to in-frame rearrangements and falls short of the full clone set. An unresolved V gene accounts for under half of the shortfall where checked; the remainder is of unknown origin. D and trimming come from the DNA, and the V and J calls and clone size come from that table. The sample contains approximately 470,000 clones, around 90% of them found a single time. 0.7% of the sample comes from the top ten.

The receptor was isolated from a woman between 18 and 30 years old who had recovered from COVID-19. The sample comprised PBMCs or T cells enriched from blood (not recorded which). This receptor chain uses TRBV30 and TRBJ2-5; matching of 6 bases hints at TRBD2 as the D gene. The nucleotide sequence reads as follows: TGTGCCTGGAGTTTCTGGGACTCGAGCCAAGAGACCCAGTACTTC. Translation gives CAWSFWDSSQETQYF.